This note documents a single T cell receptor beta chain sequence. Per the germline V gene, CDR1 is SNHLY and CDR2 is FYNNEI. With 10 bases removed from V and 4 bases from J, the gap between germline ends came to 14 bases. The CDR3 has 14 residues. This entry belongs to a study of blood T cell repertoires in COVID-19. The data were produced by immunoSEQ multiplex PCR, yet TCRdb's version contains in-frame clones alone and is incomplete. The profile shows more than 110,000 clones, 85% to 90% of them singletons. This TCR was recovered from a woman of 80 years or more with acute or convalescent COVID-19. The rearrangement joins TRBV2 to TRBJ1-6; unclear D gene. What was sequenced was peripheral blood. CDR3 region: CATSEGRYNSPLHF. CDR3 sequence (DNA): TGTGCCACGAGCGAGGGCAGATATAATTCACCCCTCCACTTT.